This TCR beta chain emerged from a study of T cell changes during pregnancy in multiple sclerosis. Generated by immunoSEQ multiplex PCR, the TCRdb table keeps only in-frame clones and is missing some. The table includes 25,000 to 30,000 clones, under 90% detected once. From germline, CDR1 is SEHNR and CDR2 FQNEAQ (reference sequence). This CDR3 is built from 15 residues. Trimming shortened V by 2 bases and J by 8 bases, and 18 bases separated the two germline ends. The sequences come from CD8+ T cells from peripheral blood mononuclear cells, collected after pregnancy. This TCR was sampled from a female donor with multiple sclerosis, enrolled in a pregnancy study. This chain joins TRBV7-9 and TRBJ1-2; D unresolved. The CDR3 nucleotides read TGTGCCAGCAGCTTAACGGAGCGAGGGATAGAAGGCTACACCTTC. Translated, it gives CASSLTERGIEGYTF.